The present T cell receptor (beta chain) was sequenced within a study of cytomegalovirus exposure and HLA in healthy donors (dated 2017 in TCRdb). General notes on the study: According to an earlier analysis of several hundred of the donors, about 190 million T cells yielded approximately 120 million unique TCR beta sequences and approximately 300 Gb of sequence data. Approximately 310 gigabases of sequencing data and approximately 93 million unique TCR sequences were included in an early release covering 550 to 800 HLA-typed donors. The genetic ancestry cluster associated with self-reported Caucasian donors included around four fifths of the 300 to 450 genotyped donors. The study aimed to test whether cataloging public T cell receptors could reveal signatures of past pathogen exposure. The T cell repertoires of 670 or so subjects were profiled by immunosequencing and related to cytomegalovirus serostatus. In addition to the first cohort of roughly 700 subjects, a separate validation cohort of 100 to 150 different subjects was used. To predict cytomegalovirus infection status, the study brought together high-throughput TCR immunosequencing, statistical association of individual TCRs with disease status, and machine learning. To study patterns of TCR occurrence, a later analysis re-analyzed previously published TCR beta repertoires from several hundred donors and added high-resolution HLA genotyping. Rather than drawing on any new phenotypic data, the later analysis identified candidate immune exposures from TCR beta sequences and the way those sequences occurred across donors. In an earlier analysis of a few hundred of the donors, high-throughput TCR beta sequencing was used to judge whether each TCR beta V gene segment behaved as functional or pseudogenic. Donor age, sex, ethnicity and CMV serostatus were compiled alongside the repertoire data. A later genetic analysis used genome-wide SNP genotypes for about 65% of the 666 donors, treating that subset as a discovery cohort. All discovery cohort repertoires had been generated using a single sequencing platform. HLA typing covered class I and class II loci at four-digit resolution. Typing coverage differed by locus: A, B, C, DRB1 and DQB1 were typed in about 620-630 donors, DQA1 in roughly 500, DPA1 in 600 to 610, and DPB1 in about 450. Four or five DR-DQ haplotypes were handled as single units for association and clustering because linkage in the cohort was strong. Across some 400 genotyped donors of the cohort, an average of approximately 220,000 unique TCR beta nucleotide sequences per donor were sequenced, and 15% to 20% of those sequences were non-productive.

Worth noting for this clone: Its binding antigen is unknown. Per-base qualities were not stored, and no clone one base away is much larger.

In total, approximately 700 healthy bone marrow donors made up the cohort. At the time of sampling, all cohort members were nominally healthy, though unrecorded immune exposures were likely present. The donor was CMV seronegative and was included in the group of approximately 350 seronegative cohort members. A peripheral blood sample was provided by each donor, and peripheral blood mononuclear cells were used for TCR beta sequencing. Genomic DNA was extracted from the blood cell samples with the Qiagen DNeasy Blood Extraction Kit. CDR1 and CDR2 are drawn from the germline V gene (reference sequence): SGHNT, YYREEE. V is reduced by 0 bases and J by 4 bases, leaving a spacing of 13 bases between them. The CDR3, from cysteine to phenylalanine, totals 15 residues. Just CDR3 DNA is preserved here, 45 bases in frame from base 1. Results the study describes overall, beyond this receptor: In a later genetic analysis, a missense DCLRE1C variant was associated with V-gene and J-gene trimming of TCR beta chains, and the association was replicated in an independent cohort. A few of the identified cytomegalovirus-associated TCR beta chains were confirmed in vitro to be specific for cytomegalovirus antigens. Because HLA typing was unavailable for some donors at each locus, only the typed subset was used in association tests. Compared with the roughly 710-donor mean, donors in an Asian-associated ancestry cluster had fewer N-insertions in productive TCRs, according to a later genetic analysis. Most CMV-associated TCR beta chains appeared to be HLA-restricted in a later analysis, and the HLA associations seemed to be driven largely by CMV exposure. The study gave a list of about 150 TCR beta chains associated with cytomegalovirus. According to a later analysis, TCR association rates differed among HLA loci, with DRB1 alleles showing the most associated TCRs and HLA-C alleles showing the fewest. A further reported finding was that TCR beta sequences accurately predicted the HLA-A and HLA-B alleles for most subjects in the first cohort. In both the original and validation cohorts, the classifier was reported to diagnose cytomegalovirus status with high specificity and sensitivity. A later analysis reported that several top co-occurrence clusters appeared linked to parvovirus B19, influenza, CMV and Epstein-Barr virus. The authors suggested that the approach could potentially be extended to other disease states and immunological phenotypes. In an earlier analysis of over 550 of the donors, most TCR beta V segments were observed in productive rearrangements about 90% or about 30% of the time, broadly matching IMGT annotations. Fewer than 20 rarely observed V segments, including chromosome 9 orphons, were excluded from the earlier analysis of about 610 of the donors because counts were too low. When HLA alleles, especially DR and DQ, strongly co-occurred, attributing TCR associations to individual alleles was difficult. Specific HLA alleles were associated with 15,000 to 20,000 TCR beta sequences at a false discovery rate of 0.05 in a later analysis. Roughly uniform sequencing depth across donors was assumed in presence/absence analyses, although this assumption may not hold. Immune exposure information for the cohort was limited to CMV serostatus. While some public TCRs were present in many individuals, most TCR sequences turned up only very rarely across donors. The 87-base-pair reads could not distinguish some IMGT-functional V segments, including TRBV6-2 and TRBV6-3, so those segments were excluded. A cluster of highly shared sequence variants was judged likely to be a technical artifact of the sequencing pipeline. Compared with equally common non-associated chains, HLA-associated TCR beta chains in a later analysis were more clonally expanded and had lower generation probabilities. This cohort had only TCR beta chains sequenced, and the lack of alpha or paired-chain data limited which features could be detected. Correlated functional status among segregating V segments might be attributable to linkage disequilibrium, but an unknown experimental factor could not be ruled out.

Preparation of the library involved the immunoSEQ multiplex PCR assay. A mixture of 60 forward primers for TCR Vbeta segments and 13 reverse primers for TCR Jbeta segments was used in the multiplex PCR. The CDR3 region of rearranged TCR beta genes was amplified from genomic DNA with a multiplex PCR assay. On the Illumina HiSeq System, the amplified TCR beta libraries were sequenced as 87-base-pair reads. In the source study's methods: In a later analysis, roughly 80 million unique TCR beta chains were counted across the roughly 610 repertoires, and roughly 10 million of these chains were shared by at least two donors. A nearest-neighbor algorithm error-corrected the raw reads and collapsed the reads into unique sequences, merging closely related sequences to remove PCR and sequencing errors. V, D and J gene segments were assigned by aligning CDR3 sequences to IMGT reference sequences. For a sequence to be retained, a match of at least six nucleotides was required to both a V gene segment and a J gene segment. Rearrangements were called productive when the CDR3 lacked stop codons and stayed in frame with V and J; all others were non-productive. Following IMGT convention, CDR3 was defined as the stretch from the second conserved V-encoded cysteine up to the conserved J-encoded phenylalanine. Sequences without an unambiguous match to a single V gene segment were excluded from the earlier analysis of 450 to 650 of the donors. In an earlier analysis of several hundred of the donors, V segments were called functional above 56.7% productive rearrangements and were called segregating when the between-donor standard deviation exceeded 5%. A statistical classification framework was built to diagnose cytomegalovirus status from the catalog of TCR beta chain sequences. In a later analysis, V and J genes were assigned by comparing TCR nucleotide sequences against IMGT/GENE-DB human TR gene sequences. Using the TCRdist pipeline, a later analysis assigned CDR3 sequences along with most-parsimonious VDJ recombination scenarios. In a later analysis, each TCR beta chain was defined by its CDR3 amino acid sequence together with its V-gene family, and reads without a unique V-gene family were excluded. To address suspected cross-contamination and a sequencing artifact, a later analysis removed over 500 highly shared, low-generation-probability nucleotide sequences. A later analysis calculated a clonal expansion index for each public chain from normalized within-repertoire ranks of inferred template counts. In a later analysis, generation probabilities were computed with a VDJ recombination model fitted to out-of-frame rearrangements, and the resulting probabilities were checked against IGoR. In a later analysis, hypergeometric tests were used to score TCR-TCR, TCR-HLA and TCR-CMV co-occurrence, with a repertoire-size bias correction applied to TCR pairs. In a later analysis, false discovery rates were estimated by permuting HLA or CMV assignments 20 times. In a later analysis, co-occurring TCRs were grouped using DBSCAN, with TCRdist sequence similarity added in when clustering inside HLA-allele-positive subsets. For co-occurrence clustering, repertoires with fewer than 30,000 or more than 120,000 public chains were excluded, along with about five repertoires with anomalous nucleotide sharing. TCRdb stores this immuneACCESS table with in-frame sequences only. Part of the clones is absent; in the studies checked, under half of the shortfall reflects unresolved V genes, and no reason is known for the rest. That table is the source of V, J and clone size, and D and trimming were worked out from the DNA. The sample table contains 35,000 to 45,000 clones; only one count was recorded for almost 70% of them. Together, the top ten hold 5% to 8% of the sample.

Recombination linked TRBV5-4 to TRBJ1-2; the D gene is perhaps TRBD1, on 6 matching bases. The clonotype comes from a man aged 30 to 39 in good health and CMV-seronegative. The sequencing sample was made of PBMCs. The CDR3: CASSLAKGEGYGYTF. The bases read TGTGCCAGCAGCTTGGCCAAGGGGGAGGGCTATGGCTACACCTTC.